One and the same sample provided the 2 T cell receptor beta chains below, sequenced in a study of T-cell memory formation after mild COVID-19. TCRdb reprocessed the 5' RACE reads with MiXCR, giving one entry per CDR3 protein. Of some 70,000 distinct CDR3 sequences in the sample, 15% to 20% were seen once. The material sequenced was PBMCs or a T cell subset sorted from them (not recorded which). Every receptor here comes from an adult woman who had mild COVID-19 (a few samples of this study predate the infection). Cell type and time point are not known.

V usage is TRBV4-2 and J usage is TRBJ2-7; 12 bases align to TRBD2. The CDR3 loop spans 18 amino acids. V lost 3 bases to trimming and J lost 3 bases; unmatched junction nucleotides: 12. CDR1 LGHNA and CDR2 YNFKEQ come from the germline V gene. This chain's CDR3 is CASSHEGLLAGGHYEQYF. Written as DNA, the CDR3 is TGTGCCAGCAGCCACGAGGGGTTACTAGCGGGGGGACACTACGAGCAGTACTTC.

V gene TRBV10-2 combines with J gene TRBJ1-1; D gene ambiguous. The CDR3 runs to 12 residues. V was cut by 2 bases and J by 5 bases, with 6 bases left in between. Per germline, CDR1 WSHSY and CDR2 SAAADI. The CDR3 DNA sequence: TGCGCCAGCAGTGAGACAGCAACTGAAGCTTTCTTT. This codes for CASSETATEAFF.